This T cell receptor beta chain was retrieved from a study of T cells in tumors after PD-1 blockade. Findings and limits, study-wide: Clonal replacement, not reinvigoration, is suggested for expanded exhausted CD8+ clones after therapy.

Germline V gives CDR1 MDHEN, CDR2 SYDVKM. The CDR3 runs to 14 residues. V was trimmed by 6 bases and J by 4 bases, leaving 15 bases between them. Sequenced by immunoSEQ multiplex PCR; TCRdb stores in-frame clones only, minus some. The table records around 13,000 clones, around 60% of them present only once. On this clone: What it recognizes is unknown.

Template: tumor biopsy or peripheral blood genomic DNA, roughly 600-6,004 ng per sample. The genes are TRBV28 and TRBJ1-2; tentatively, D is TRBD1 (6 bases). Sequenced material: tumor tissue, taken before anti-PD-1 treatment. This TCR derives from a human donor with cutaneous squamous cell carcinoma. The CDR3 bases are TGTGCCAGCAGCCCCGGACAGCGCGGCTATGGCTACACCTTC. As protein: CASSPGQRGYGYTF.